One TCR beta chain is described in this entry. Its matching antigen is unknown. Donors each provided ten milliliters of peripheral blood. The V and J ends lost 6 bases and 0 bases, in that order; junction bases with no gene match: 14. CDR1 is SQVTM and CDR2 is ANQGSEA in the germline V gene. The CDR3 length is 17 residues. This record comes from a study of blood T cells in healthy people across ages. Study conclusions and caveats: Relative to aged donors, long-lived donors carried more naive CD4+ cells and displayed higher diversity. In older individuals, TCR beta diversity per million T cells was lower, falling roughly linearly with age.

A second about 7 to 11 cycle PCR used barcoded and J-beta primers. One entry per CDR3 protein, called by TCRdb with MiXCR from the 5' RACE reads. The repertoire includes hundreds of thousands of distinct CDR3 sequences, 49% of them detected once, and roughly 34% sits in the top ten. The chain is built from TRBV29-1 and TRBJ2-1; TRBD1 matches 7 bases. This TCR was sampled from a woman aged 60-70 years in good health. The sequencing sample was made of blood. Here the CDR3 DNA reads TGCAGCGTCGCCGACAGGGCACGTCGACTCTCCTACAATGAGCAGTTCTTC. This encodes CSVADRARRLSYNEQFF.